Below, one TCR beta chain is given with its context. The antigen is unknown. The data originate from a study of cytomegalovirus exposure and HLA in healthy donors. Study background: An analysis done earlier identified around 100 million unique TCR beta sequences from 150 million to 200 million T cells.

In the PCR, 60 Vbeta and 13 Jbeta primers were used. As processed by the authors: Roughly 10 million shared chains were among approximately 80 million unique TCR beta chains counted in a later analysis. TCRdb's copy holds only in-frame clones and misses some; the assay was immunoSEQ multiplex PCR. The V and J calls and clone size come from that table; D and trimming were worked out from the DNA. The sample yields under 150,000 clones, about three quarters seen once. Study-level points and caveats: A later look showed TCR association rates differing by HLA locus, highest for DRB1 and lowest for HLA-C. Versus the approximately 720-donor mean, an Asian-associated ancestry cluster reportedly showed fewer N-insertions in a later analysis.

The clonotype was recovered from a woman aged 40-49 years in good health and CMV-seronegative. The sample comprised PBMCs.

For the CDR3, the DNA is TGTGCCAGCAGCTCGATAGGCAGGACGAACACCGGGGAGCTGTTTTTT. Translation: CASSSIGRTNTGELFF. The V gene is TRBV5-6, the J gene TRBJ2-2; D call uncertain. Trimming took off 3 bases at V and 0 bases at J, with 12 bases between the two ends. CDR1 is SGHDT and CDR2 is YYEEEE in the germline V gene. The CDR3 is made up of 16 amino acids.